This entry describes one TCR beta chain. The data stem from a study of blood T cell repertoires in COVID-19. The overall study: Whether acute or convalescent, the COVID-19 samples came from the United States, Italy and Spain.

The V end lost 5 bases, the J end lost 3 bases, and 14 bases lay between the germline ends. The CDR3 has 15 amino acids. CDR1 MDHEN and CDR2 SYDVKM come from the germline V gene. In the authors' methods: Estimates of nucleated cell counts were drawn from the amplification of reference gene primers. Produced via immunoSEQ multiplex PCR; TCRdb's table is partial and in-frame only. V and J calls plus clone size are reproduced from that table; the DNA served to infer D and trimming. The data show 350,000 to 550,000 clones, with 75% to 90% seen just once and around 1.1% held by the top ten. The chain joins TRBV28 to TRBJ2-1; D possibly corresponds to TRBD2 (6 bases). The sequence derives from a man under 40 who had recovered from COVID-19. The source material was PBMCs or T cells enriched from blood (not recorded which). The CDR3 spells CASSVVGGSYNEQFF. CDR3 sequence (DNA): TGTGCCAGCAGTGTCGTCGGGGGAAGCTACAATGAGCAGTTCTTC.